This T cell receptor (beta chain) stems from a study of T-cell memory formation after mild COVID-19. Overall study findings and caveats: Cross-reactive memory appears to have joined, as suggested by some responding clones showing up in pre-infection memory. For second-wave clones that peaked at day 37, SARS-CoV-2 specificity went unverified.

Sample barcodes and UMIs were carried by the TCR alpha and TCR beta cDNA libraries that 5'RACE generated with constant-segment primers. TCRdb re-derived calls from the 5' RACE reads in MiXCR, one entry per CDR3 protein. Among 350,000 to 450,000 distinct CDR3 sequences listed, 20% to 30% were seen once. The V and J ends lost 1 base and 7 bases respectively, with 19 bases between them. The CDR3 has 16 amino acids. Germline lookup yields CDR1 MGHRA and CDR2 YSYEKL. Remarks on this clonotype: Its antigen is not known.

The material sequenced was PBMCs or a T cell subset sorted from them (not recorded which). This clonotype originated in an adult woman who had mild COVID-19 (a few samples of this study predate the infection). Cell type and time point are not known. V is TRBV4-1 and J is TRBJ1-2, with a tentative D call TRBD1 (6 bases). CDR3 loop: CASSQGPASGAGGYTF. CDR3 bases: TGCGCCAGCAGCCAAGGCCCAGCCTCGGGGGCAGGTGGCTACACCTTC.